This T cell receptor beta chain was captured by sequencing in a study of blood T cell repertoires in COVID-19. Study details: Sites across the United States, Italy and Spain contributed samples from acute and convalescent COVID-19. PBMCs, B-cell-depleted T cells, or T cells were the source of the cDNA or gDNA that made up the material.

V lost 5 bases and J lost 5, with 12 bases in between. Germline values: CDR1 LNHDA, CDR2 SQIVND (reference sequence). CDR3 length: 13 amino acids. TCRdb keeps only in-frame clones here, not all; method: immunoSEQ multiplex PCR. The sample contains around 450,000 clones, 75% to 90% of which appear only once. The chain joins TRBV19 to TRBJ1-2; possibly TRBD1 for D (6 bases). The specimen was peripheral blood. The source of this sequence is a woman aged 25-40 years with acute or convalescent COVID-19. CDR3 DNA: TGTGCCAGTAGTCCCGAGACAGGTTATGGCTACACCTTC. This sequence encodes CASSPETGYGYTF. Based on the CDR3 plus reference TRBV19 and TRBJ1-2, the full variable domain is DGGITQSPKYLFRKEGQNVTLSCEQNLNHDAMYWYRQDPGQGLRLIYYSQIVNDFQKGDIAEGYSVSREKKESFPLTVTSAQKNPTAFYLCASSPETGYGYTFGSGTRLTVV.